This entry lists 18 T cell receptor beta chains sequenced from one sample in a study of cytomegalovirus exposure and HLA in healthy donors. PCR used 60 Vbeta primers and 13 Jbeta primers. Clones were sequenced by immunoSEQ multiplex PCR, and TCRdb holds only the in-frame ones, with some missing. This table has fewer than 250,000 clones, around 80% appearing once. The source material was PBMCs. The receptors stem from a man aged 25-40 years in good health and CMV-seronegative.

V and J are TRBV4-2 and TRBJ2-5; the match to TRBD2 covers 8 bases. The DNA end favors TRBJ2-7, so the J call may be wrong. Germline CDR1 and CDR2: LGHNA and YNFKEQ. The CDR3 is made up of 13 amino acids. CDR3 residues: CASSQGLAYEQYF. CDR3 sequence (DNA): TGTGCCAGCAGCCAGGGACTAGCCTACGAGCAGTACTTC.

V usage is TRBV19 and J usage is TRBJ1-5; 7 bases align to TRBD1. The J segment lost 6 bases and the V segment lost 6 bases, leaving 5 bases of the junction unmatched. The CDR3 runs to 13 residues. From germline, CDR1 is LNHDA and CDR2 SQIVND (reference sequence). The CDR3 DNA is TGTGCCAGTAGGTATACAGGGGTTCAGCCCCAGCATTTT. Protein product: CASRYTGVQPQHF.

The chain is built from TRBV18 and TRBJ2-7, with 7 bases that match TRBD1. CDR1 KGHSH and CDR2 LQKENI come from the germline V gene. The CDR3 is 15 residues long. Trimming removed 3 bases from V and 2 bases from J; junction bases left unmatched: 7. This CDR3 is CASSPIPGTAYEQYF. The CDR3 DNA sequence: TGTGCCAGCTCACCCATACCGGGGACAGCCTACGAGCAGTACTTC. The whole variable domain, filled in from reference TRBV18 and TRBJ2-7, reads NAGVMQNPRHLVRRRGQEARLRCSPMKGHSHVYWYRQLPEEGLKFMVYLQKENIIDESGMPKERFSAEFPKEGPSILRIQQVVRGDSAAYFCASSPIPGTAYEQYFGPGTRLTVT.

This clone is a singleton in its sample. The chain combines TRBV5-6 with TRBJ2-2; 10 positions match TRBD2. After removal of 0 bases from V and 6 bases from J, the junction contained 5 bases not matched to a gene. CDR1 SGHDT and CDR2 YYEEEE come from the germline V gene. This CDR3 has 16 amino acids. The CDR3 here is CASSLDSSGGAGELFF. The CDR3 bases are TGTGCCAGCAGCTTGGACTCTAGCGGGGGAGCCGGGGAGCTGTTTTTT.

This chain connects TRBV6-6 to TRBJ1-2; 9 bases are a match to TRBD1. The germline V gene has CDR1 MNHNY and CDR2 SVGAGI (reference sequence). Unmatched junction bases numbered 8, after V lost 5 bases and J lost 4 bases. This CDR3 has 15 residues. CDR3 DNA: TGTGCCAGCAGTAAAGGACAGGGGCCTTTCTATGGCTACACCTTC. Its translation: CASSKGQGPFYGYTF.

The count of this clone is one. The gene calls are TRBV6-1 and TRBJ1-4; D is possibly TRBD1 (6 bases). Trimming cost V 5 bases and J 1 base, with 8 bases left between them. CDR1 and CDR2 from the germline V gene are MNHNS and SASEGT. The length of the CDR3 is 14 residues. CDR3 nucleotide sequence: TGTGCCAGCAGTTGGACAGTAACTAATGAAAAACTGTTTTTT. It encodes CASSWTVTNEKLFF.

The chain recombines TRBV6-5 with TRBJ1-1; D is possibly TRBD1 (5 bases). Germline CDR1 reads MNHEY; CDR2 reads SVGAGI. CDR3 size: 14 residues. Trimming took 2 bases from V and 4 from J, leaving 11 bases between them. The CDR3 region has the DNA TGTGCCAGCAGTTACGGGGTCGGGGGCACTGAAGCTTTCTTT. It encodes CASSYGVGGTEAFF.

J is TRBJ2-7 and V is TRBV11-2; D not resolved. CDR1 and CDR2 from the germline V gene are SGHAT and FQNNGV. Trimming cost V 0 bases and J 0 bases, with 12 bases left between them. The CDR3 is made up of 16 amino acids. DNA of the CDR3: TGTGCCAGCAGCTTAGAATGGCATCCAGACTCCTACGAGCAGTACTTC. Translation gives CASSLEWHPDSYEQYF.

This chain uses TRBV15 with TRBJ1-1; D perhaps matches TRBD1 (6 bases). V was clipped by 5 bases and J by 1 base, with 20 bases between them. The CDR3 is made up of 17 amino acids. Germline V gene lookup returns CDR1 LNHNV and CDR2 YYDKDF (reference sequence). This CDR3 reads CATSAIIAGTWNTEAFF. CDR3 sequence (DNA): TGTGCCACCAGCGCTATAATTGCTGGGACATGGAACACTGAAGCTTTCTTT.

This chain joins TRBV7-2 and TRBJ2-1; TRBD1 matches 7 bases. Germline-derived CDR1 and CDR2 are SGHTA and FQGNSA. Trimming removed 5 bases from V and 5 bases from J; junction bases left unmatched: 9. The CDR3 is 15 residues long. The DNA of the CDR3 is TGTGCCAGCAGCCCCGCGGACAGGAGAAACAATGAGCAGTTCTTC. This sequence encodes CASSPADRRNNEQFF.

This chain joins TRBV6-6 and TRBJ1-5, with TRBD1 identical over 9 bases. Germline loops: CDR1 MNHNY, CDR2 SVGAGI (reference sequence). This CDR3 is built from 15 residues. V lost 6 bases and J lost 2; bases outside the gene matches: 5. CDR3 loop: CASSYRDRGNQPQHF. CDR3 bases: TGTGCCAGCAGCTACCGGGACAGGGGCAATCAGCCCCAGCATTTT.

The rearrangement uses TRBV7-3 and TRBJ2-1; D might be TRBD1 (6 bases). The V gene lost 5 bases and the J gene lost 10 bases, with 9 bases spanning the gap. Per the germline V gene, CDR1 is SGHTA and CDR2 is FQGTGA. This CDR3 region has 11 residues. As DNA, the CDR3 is TGTGCCAGCAGCGCAGGACAGGAGCAGTTCTTC. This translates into CASSAGQEQFF.

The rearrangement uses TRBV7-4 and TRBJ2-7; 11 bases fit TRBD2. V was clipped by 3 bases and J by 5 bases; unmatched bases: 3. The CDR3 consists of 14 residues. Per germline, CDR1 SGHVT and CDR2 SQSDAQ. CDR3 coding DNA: TGTGCCAGCAGCTTCAATAGCGGGGGGGACGAGCAGTACTTC. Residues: CASSFNSGGDEQYF.

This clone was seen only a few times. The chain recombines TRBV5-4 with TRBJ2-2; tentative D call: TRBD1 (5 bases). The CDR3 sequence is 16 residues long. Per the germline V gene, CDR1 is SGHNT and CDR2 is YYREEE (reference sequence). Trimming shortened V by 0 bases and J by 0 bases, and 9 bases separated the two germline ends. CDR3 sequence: CASSLVSRANTGELFF. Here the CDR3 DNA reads TGTGCCAGCAGCTTGGTGTCCAGGGCGAACACCGGGGAGCTGTTTTTT.

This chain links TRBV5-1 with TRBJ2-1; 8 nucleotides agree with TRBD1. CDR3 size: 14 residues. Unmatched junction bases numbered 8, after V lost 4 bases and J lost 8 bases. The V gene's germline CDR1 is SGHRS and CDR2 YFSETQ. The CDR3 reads CASSGGTGIDEQFF. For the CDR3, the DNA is TGCGCCAGCAGCGGAGGGACAGGAATTGATGAGCAGTTCTTC.

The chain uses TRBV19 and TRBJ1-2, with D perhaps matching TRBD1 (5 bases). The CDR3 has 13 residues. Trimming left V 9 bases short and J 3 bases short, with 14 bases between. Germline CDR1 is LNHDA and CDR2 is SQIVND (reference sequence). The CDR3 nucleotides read TGTGCCAGCAGGGAGGGGCAGGACTATGGCTACACCTTC. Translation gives CASREGQDYGYTF.

The DNA of the CDR3 is TGTGCCAGCAGCTTTTTAGACACCATATATTTT. It codes for CASSFLDTIYF. The V and J genes are TRBV6-5 and TRBJ1-3; D ambiguous. The CDR3 spans 11 residues. With 6 bases removed from V and 8 bases from J, the gap between germline ends came to 8 bases. Germline values: CDR1 MNHEY, CDR2 SVGAGI.

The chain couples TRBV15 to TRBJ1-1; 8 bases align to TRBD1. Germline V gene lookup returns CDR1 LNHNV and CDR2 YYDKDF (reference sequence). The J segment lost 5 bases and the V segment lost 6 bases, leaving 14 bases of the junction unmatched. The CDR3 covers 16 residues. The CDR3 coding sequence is TGTGCCACCAGTGCGGACAGGGAGTTGTTGAGAACTGAAGCTTTCTTT. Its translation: CATSADRELLRTEAFF. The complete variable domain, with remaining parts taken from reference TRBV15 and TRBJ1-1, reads DAMVIQNPRYQVTQFGKPVTLSCSQTLNHNVMYWYQQKSSQAPKLLFHYYDKDFNNEADTPDNFQSRRPNTSFCFLDIRSPGLGDTAMYLCATSADRELLRTEAFFGQGTRLTVV.